One and the same sample provided the 8 T cell receptor beta chains below, sequenced in a study of patients and donors after allogeneic stem cell transplantation. MiXCR, applied by TCRdb to the RT-PCR reads, yields one record per CDR3 protein. Of roughly 960,000 distinct CDR3 sequences in the sample, about a sixth were seen once. Source material: blood, either unsorted or a sorted T cell fraction (not recorded which). These receptors were taken from a human donor who was either an allogeneic HSCT recipient or a stem cell or donor lymphocyte infusion donor (not recorded which). It is not recorded whose cells these are; they may come from a transplant donor.

Only a few counts were recorded for this clonotype. The CDR3 nucleotides read TGCGCCAGCAGCCAAGAAATAGGGCTATGGTATGGCTACACCTTC. It codes for CASSQEIGLWYGYTF. The chain employs TRBV4-3 and TRBJ1-2, with D hard to call. V was trimmed by 0 bases and J by 5 bases, leaving 13 bases between them. Germline assignment: CDR1 LGHNA and CDR2 YSLEER. The CDR3 totals 15 residues.

V is TRBV20-1 and J is TRBJ2-1, with D tentatively TRBD2 (5 bases). CDR3 length equals 14 residues. Between the trimmed V and J ends, which lost 1 base and 7 bases, there was a span of 14 bases. Germline V gene sequence: CDR1 DFQATT, CDR2 SNEGSKA (reference sequence). The CDR3 DNA is TGCAGTGCTAGAGGTGGGAGAGTTTTGAATGAGCAGTTCTTC. It translates to CSARGGRVLNEQFF.

The table lists this clonotype with a few counts. The chain is built from TRBV20-1 and TRBJ2-2, with D possibly TRBD1 on 6 matching bases. CDR1 DFQATT and CDR2 SNEGSKA come from the germline V gene (reference sequence). V lost 3 bases and J 0 bases, leaving 11 bases between the germline ends. The CDR3 has 15 amino acids. Here the CDR3 reads CSARLTGTNTGELFF. Written as DNA, the CDR3 is TGCAGTGCTAGGCTCACAGGGACGAACACCGGGGAGCTGTTTTTT.

V gene TRBV5-6 combines with J gene TRBJ2-1, with D possibly matching TRBD2 (6 bases). Germline CDR1 and CDR2: SGHDT and YYEEEE. The length of the CDR3 is 13 residues. Between the trimmed V and J ends, which lost 5 bases and 3 bases, there was a span of 9 bases. CDR3 in amino acids: CASRLALYNEQFF. DNA for the CDR3: TGTGCCAGCAGGCTAGCGCTCTACAATGAGCAGTTCTTC.

The chain uses TRBV9 and TRBJ1-2; possibly TRBD1 for D (5 bases). V lost 3 bases to trimming and J lost 11 bases, with 14 bases between them. The CDR3 runs to 12 residues. Germline CDR1 and CDR2: SGDLS and YYNGEE. The CDR3 nucleotides are TGTGCCAGCAGCGGTGGGACGTTAGGGTACACCTTC. It is translated as CASSGGTLGYTF.

This clonotype occurred many times. The rearrangement joins TRBV12-3 or TRBV12-4 to TRBJ2-1; 7 bases align to TRBD2. This CDR3 region has 17 residues. The ends lost 5 bases at V and 3 bases at J; junction bases unmatched: 13. DNA of the CDR3: TGTGCCAGCAGTGGGGACGGGGGGATGGGATACTACAATGAGCAGTTCTTC. It specifies CASSGDGGMGYYNEQFF.

This rearrangement joins TRBV20-1 to TRBJ1-6; a possible D gene is TRBD1 (5 bases). Germline assignment: CDR1 DFQATT and CDR2 SNEGSKA (reference sequence). The CDR3 is 12 amino acids. The V end lost 7 bases, the J end lost 7 bases, and 11 bases lay between the germline ends. The CDR3 loop is CSGDGTNSPLHF. The CDR3 DNA reads TGCAGTGGGGACGGCACCAATTCACCCCTCCACTTT.

This sequence joins TRBV5-1 and TRBJ2-7; 8 positions agree with TRBD1. Germline V lookup: CDR1 SGHRS, CDR2 YFSETQ. After removal of 1 base from V and 5 bases from J, the junction contained 11 bases not matched to a gene. This CDR3 contains 16 residues. In DNA form, the CDR3 reads TGCGCCAGCAGCTTGCCTTCGGACAGGGCGACGAACGAGCAGTACTTC. Its protein is CASSLPSDRATNEQYF.